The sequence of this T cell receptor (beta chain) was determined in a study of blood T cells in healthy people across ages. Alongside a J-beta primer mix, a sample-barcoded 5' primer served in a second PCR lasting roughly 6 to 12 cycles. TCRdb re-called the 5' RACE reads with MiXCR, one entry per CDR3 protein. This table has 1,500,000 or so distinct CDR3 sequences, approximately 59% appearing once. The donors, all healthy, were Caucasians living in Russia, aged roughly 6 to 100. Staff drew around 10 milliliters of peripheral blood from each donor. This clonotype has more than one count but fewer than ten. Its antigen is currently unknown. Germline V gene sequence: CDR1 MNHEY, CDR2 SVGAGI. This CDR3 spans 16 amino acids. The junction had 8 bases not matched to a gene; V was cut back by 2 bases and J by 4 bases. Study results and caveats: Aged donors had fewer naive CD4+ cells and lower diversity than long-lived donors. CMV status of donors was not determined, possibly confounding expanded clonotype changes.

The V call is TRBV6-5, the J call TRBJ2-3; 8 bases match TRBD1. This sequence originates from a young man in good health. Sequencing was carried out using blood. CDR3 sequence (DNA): TGTGCCAGCAGTTACCCGCAGGGGGCGGATGCAGATACGCAGTATTTT. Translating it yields CASSYPQGADADTQYF.